Below are 12 T cell receptor beta chains sequenced from a single sample in a study of cytomegalovirus exposure and HLA in healthy donors. Using immunoSEQ multiplex PCR, the repertoire was profiled, and TCRdb retains in-frame clones only, with some absent. The table records 120,000 or so clones, more than 75% of them present only once. The sample comprised PBMCs. All receptors come from a young man in good health and CMV-seronegative.

The V gene is TRBV19, the J gene TRBJ1-5; D is uncertain. This CDR3 comprises 15 residues. V lost 5 bases and J 2 bases, leaving 13 bases between the germline ends. From germline, CDR1 is LNHDA and CDR2 SQIVND (reference sequence). CDR3: CASSLGSVGNQPQHF. Written as DNA, the CDR3 is TGTGCCAGTAGTTTAGGGTCGGTGGGCAATCAGCCCCAGCATTTT.

V and J are TRBV30 and TRBJ2-3; 9 bases are shared with TRBD1. CDR1 is GTSNPN, CDR2 SVGIG, per germline (reference sequence). This CDR3 spans 13 amino acids. Trimming removed 7 bases from V and 2 bases from J; junction bases left unmatched: 4. The CDR3, as DNA: TGTGCCTTTGACAGGGGGGACACAGATACGCAGTATTTT. This encodes CAFDRGDTDTQYF.

The chain combines TRBV5-6 with TRBJ2-5; a weak D match, TRBD1 (6 bases). V was pared by 3 bases and J by 3 bases, with 15 bases between. Per the germline V gene, CDR1 is SGHDT and CDR2 is YYEEEE. The CDR3 spans 15 residues. CDR3 DNA: TGTGCCAGCAGCTCGTTCTACAGGGTTGAAGAGACCCAGTACTTC. This codes for CASSSFYRVEETQYF.

The J gene is TRBJ2-3, the V gene TRBV6-1; D gene ambiguous. V was clipped by 4 bases and J by 1 base, with 12 bases between them. This CDR3 comprises 15 residues. The germline gives CDR1 MNHNS, CDR2 SASEGT. CDR3 in DNA: TGTGCCAGCAGTGTTTATAAGCGCCGCACAGATACGCAGTATTTT. This codes for CASSVYKRRTDTQYF.

V is TRBV10-3 and J is TRBJ2-7; 9 bases are a match to TRBD1. V trimming: 0 bases; J trimming: 2 bases; junction bases outside the gene matches: 11. CDR1 is ENHRY, CDR2 SYGVKD, per germline. This CDR3 has 18 residues. The DNA of the CDR3 is TGTGCCATCAGTGAGTCGAATGTAGGACAGGGGAACCCCTACGAGCAGTACTTC. Translation gives CAISESNVGQGNPYEQYF.

The CDR3 DNA follows: TGCGCCAGCAGCTTGGTTAGCGGGGGGGGCCTCCTTAACAATGAGCAGTTCTTC. Residues: CASSLVSGGGLLNNEQFF. The chain has TRBV5-1 and TRBJ2-1, with TRBD2 identical over 11 bases. The V gene end was trimmed by 0 bases and the J gene end by 5 bases; junction bases not matched to a gene: 10. This CDR3 has 18 amino acids. CDR1 is SGHRS and CDR2 is YFSETQ in the germline V gene.

This sequence joins TRBV2 and TRBJ2-1, with 7 bases identical to TRBD2. V lost 3 bases and J lost 15; bases outside the gene matches: 17. This CDR3 has 15 residues. The germline V gene encodes CDR1 SNHLY and CDR2 FYNNEI. The CDR3 region is CASSDITGTMRKTFF. CDR3 sequence (DNA): TGTGCCAGCAGTGACATCACCGGGACTATGAGAAAAACGTTCTTC.

The CDR3 nucleotides are TGTGCCAGCAGCGTAAGCGACTCTGGGGCCAACGTCCTGACTTTC. Its translation: CASSVSDSGANVLTF. The chain combines TRBV6-6 with TRBJ2-6; D not resolved. The CDR3 consists of 15 residues. Trimming took off 6 bases at V and 0 bases at J, with 9 bases between the two ends. Germline V gene sequence: CDR1 MNHNY, CDR2 SVGAGI (reference sequence).

The CDR3 region has the DNA TGTGCCAGCAGGATGGGGACAAGAACCTACGAGCAGTACTTC. This encodes CASRMGTRTYEQYF. The genes are TRBV2 and TRBJ2-7, with TRBD1 as a possible D gene (6 bases). The CDR3 has 14 residues. CDR1 and CDR2 (germline): SNHLY, FYNNEI. Trimming took 6 bases from V and 2 from J, leaving 14 bases between them.

The chain has TRBV27 and TRBJ2-5; a possible D gene is TRBD2 (6 bases). Per germline, CDR1 MNHEY and CDR2 SMNVEV (reference sequence). The CDR3 is 15 residues long. V lost 3 bases, J lost 5 bases, and 16 bases lay in between. CDR3 DNA sequence: TGTGCCAGCAGTTTCTCCGGAGGGCCGGGGGAGACCCAGTACTTC. This translates into CASSFSGGPGETQYF.

A single count supports this clone. The chain is built from TRBV7-9 and TRBJ2-5, with 8 bases fitting TRBD2. The CDR3 extends over 16 amino acids. V lost 0 bases to trimming and J lost 4 bases; unmatched junction nucleotides: 7. The germline V gene has CDR1 SEHNR and CDR2 FQNEAQ (reference sequence). The CDR3 protein is CASSLAAGVVRETQYF. The CDR3 region has the DNA TGTGCCAGCAGCTTAGCAGCGGGAGTGGTCCGAGAGACCCAGTACTTC. Based on the CDR3 plus reference TRBV7-9 and TRBJ2-5, the full variable domain is DTGVSQNPRHKITKRGQNVTFRCDPISEHNRLYWYRQTLGQGPEFLTYFQNEAQLEKSRLLSDRFSAERPKGSFSTLEIQRTEQGDSAMYLCASSLAAGVVRETQYFGPGTRLLVL.

The chain carries TRBV7-6 and TRBJ2-2; no firm D call. V was cut by 4 bases and J by 10 bases, with 7 bases left in between. The CDR3 sequence is 11 residues long. Germline V gene sequence: CDR1 SGHVS, CDR2 FNYEAQ. The DNA of the CDR3 is TGTGCCAGCAGCTCAGAGGAGGAGCTGTTTTTT. Protein product: CASSSEEELFF. Complete variable domain (other parts from reference TRBV7-6 and TRBJ2-2): GAGVSQSPRYKVTKRGQDVALRCDPISGHVSLYWYRQALGQGPEFLTYFNYEAQQDKSGLPNDRFSAERPEGSISTLTIQRTEQRDSAMYRCASSSEEELFFGEGSRLTVL.